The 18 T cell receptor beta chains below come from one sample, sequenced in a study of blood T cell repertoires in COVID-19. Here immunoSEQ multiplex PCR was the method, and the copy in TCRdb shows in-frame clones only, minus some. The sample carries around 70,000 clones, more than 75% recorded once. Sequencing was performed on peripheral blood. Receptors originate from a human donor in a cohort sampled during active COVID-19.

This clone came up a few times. CDR3 region: CASSFDRVYNEQFF. The DNA of the CDR3 is TGTGCCAGCAGTTTCGACAGGGTATACAATGAGCAGTTCTTC. This rearrangement joins TRBV27 to TRBJ2-1; 7 positions match TRBD1. This CDR3 spans 14 amino acids. Trimming cost V 3 bases and J 4 bases; bases outside gene matches: 3. CDR1 and CDR2 from the germline V gene are MNHEY and SMNVEV (reference sequence).

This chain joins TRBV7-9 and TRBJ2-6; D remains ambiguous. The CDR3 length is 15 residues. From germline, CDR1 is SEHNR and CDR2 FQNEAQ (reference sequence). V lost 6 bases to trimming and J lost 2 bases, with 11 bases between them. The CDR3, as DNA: TGTGCCAGCAGTTTCGCGATTGCTGGGGCCAACGTCCTGACTTTC. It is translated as CASSFAIAGANVLTF.

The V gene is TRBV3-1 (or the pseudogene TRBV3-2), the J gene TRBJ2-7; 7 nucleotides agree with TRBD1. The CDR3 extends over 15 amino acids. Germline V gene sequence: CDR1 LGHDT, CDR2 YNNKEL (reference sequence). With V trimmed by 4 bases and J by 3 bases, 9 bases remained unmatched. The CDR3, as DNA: TGTGCCAGCAGCCCAGACCGGACAGGCCGCTACGAGCAGTACTTC. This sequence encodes CASSPDRTGRYEQYF.

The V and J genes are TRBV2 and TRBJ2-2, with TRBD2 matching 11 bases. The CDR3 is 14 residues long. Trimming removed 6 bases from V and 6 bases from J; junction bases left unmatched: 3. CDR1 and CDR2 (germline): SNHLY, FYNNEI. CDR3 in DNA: TGTGCCAGCAGGATAGCGGGGGGGCCCGGGGAGCTGTTTTTT. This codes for CASRIAGGPGELFF.

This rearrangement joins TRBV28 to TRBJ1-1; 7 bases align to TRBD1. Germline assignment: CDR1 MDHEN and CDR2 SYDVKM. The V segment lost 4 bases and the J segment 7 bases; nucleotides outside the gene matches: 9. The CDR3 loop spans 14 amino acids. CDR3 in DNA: TGTGCCAGCAGTTCACCCGGGACAGCAGTTGAAGCTTTCTTT. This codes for CASSSPGTAVEAFF.

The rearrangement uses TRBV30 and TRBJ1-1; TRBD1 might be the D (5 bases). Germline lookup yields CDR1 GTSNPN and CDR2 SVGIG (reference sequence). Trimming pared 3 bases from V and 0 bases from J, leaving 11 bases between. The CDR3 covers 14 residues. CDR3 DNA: TGTGCCTGGAGGGCGACAGACATGAACACTGAAGCTTTCTTT. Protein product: CAWRATDMNTEAFF. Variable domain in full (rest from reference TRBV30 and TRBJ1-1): SQTIHQWPATLVQPVGSPLSLECTVEGTSNPNLYWYRQAAGRGLQLLFYSVGIGQISSEVPQNLSASRPQDRQFILSSKKLLLSDSGFYLCAWRATDMNTEAFFGQGTRLTVV.

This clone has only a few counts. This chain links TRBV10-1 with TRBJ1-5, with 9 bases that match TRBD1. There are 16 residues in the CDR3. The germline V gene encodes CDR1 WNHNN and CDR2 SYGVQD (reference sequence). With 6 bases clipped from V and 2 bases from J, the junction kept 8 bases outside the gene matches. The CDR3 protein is CASSRDREVGNQPQHF. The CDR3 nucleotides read TGCGCCAGCAGCCGGGACAGGGAGGTTGGCAATCAGCCCCAGCATTTT.

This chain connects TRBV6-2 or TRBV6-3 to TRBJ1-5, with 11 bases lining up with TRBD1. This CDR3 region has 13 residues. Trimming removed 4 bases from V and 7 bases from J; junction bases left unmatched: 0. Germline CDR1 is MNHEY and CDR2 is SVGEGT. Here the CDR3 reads CASSWTGGQPQHF. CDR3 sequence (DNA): TGTGCCAGCAGTTGGACAGGGGGCCAGCCCCAGCATTTT.

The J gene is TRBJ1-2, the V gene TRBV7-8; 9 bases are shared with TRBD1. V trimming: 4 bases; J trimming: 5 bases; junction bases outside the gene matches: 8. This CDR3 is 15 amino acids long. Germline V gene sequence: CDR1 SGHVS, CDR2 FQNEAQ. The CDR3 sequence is CASSYTGTGTYGYTF. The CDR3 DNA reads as TGTGCCAGCAGCTATACCGGGACAGGGACGTATGGCTACACCTTC.

CDR3 in amino acids: CASIGLAGGIGETQYF. The CDR3, as DNA: TGTGCCAGCATCGGACTAGCGGGGGGGATCGGGGAGACCCAGTACTTC. The rearrangement uses TRBV2 and TRBJ2-5; 15 positions agree with TRBD2. The germline V gene encodes CDR1 SNHLY and CDR2 FYNNEI. The trim removed 7 bases at V and 5 bases at J, leaving 8 bases unmatched. CDR3 length equals 16 residues. Full variable domain (rest looked up from reference TRBV2 and TRBJ2-5): EPEVTQTPSHQVTQMGQEVILRCVPISNHLYFYWYRQILGQKVEFLVSFYNNEISEKSEIFDDQFSVERPDGSNFTLKIRSTKLEDSAMYFCASIGLAGGIGETQYFGPGTRLLVL.

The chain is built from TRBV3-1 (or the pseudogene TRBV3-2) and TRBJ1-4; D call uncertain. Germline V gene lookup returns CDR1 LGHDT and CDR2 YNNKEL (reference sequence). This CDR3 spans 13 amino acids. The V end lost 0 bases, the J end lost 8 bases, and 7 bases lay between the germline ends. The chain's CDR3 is CASSQEGREKLFF. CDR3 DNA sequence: TGTGCCAGCAGCCAAGAAGGGAGGGAAAAACTGTTTTTT.

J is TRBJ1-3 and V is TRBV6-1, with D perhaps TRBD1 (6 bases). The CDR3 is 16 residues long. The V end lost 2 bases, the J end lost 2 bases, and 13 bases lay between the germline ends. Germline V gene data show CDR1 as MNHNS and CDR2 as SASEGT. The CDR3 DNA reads TGTGCCAGCAGTGAATATCCGGGACAACCTGGAAACACCATATATTTT. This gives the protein CASSEYPGQPGNTIYF.

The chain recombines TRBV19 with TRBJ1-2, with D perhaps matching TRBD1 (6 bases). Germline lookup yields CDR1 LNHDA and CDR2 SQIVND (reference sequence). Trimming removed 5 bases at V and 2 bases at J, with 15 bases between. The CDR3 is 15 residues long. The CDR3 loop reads CASSAGTPTNYGYTF. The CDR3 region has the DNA TGTGCCAGTAGTGCCGGGACACCAACCAACTATGGCTACACCTTC. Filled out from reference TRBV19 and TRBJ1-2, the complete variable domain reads DGGITQSPKYLFRKEGQNVTLSCEQNLNHDAMYWYRQDPGQGLRLIYYSQIVNDFQKGDIAEGYSVSREKKESFPLTVTSAQKNPTAFYLCASSAGTPTNYGYTFGSGTRLTVV.

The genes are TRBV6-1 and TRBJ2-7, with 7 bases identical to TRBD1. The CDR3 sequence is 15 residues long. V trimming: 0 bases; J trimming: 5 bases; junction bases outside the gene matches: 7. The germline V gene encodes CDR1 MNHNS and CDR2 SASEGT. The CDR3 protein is CASSEALEGADEQYF. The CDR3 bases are TGTGCCAGCAGTGAAGCGCTCGAGGGGGCTGACGAGCAGTACTTC.

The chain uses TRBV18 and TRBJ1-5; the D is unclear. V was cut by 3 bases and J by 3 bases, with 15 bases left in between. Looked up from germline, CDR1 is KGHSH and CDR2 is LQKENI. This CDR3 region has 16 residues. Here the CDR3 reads CASSPITAGYNQPQHF. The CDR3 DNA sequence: TGTGCCAGCTCACCCATTACAGCAGGTTACAATCAGCCCCAGCATTTT.

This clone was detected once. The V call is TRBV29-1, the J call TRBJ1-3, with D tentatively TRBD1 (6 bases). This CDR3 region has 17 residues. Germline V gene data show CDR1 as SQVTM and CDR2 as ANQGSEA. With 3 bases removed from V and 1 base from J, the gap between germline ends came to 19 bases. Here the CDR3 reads CSVDSKGEKGSGNTIYF. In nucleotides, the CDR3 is TGCAGCGTTGATAGTAAGGGGGAAAAAGGGTCTGGAAACACCATATATTTT.

The CDR3 reads CASSLPGAEQYF. CDR3 DNA: TGCGCCAGCAGCTTACCAGGGGCCGAGCAGTACTTC. The chain links TRBV5-1 to TRBJ2-7, with D maybe TRBD1 (6 bases). Trimming took 2 bases from V and 6 from J, leaving 9 bases between them. Germline CDR1 SGHRS, CDR2 YFSETQ. The CDR3 spans 12 residues.

The CDR3 reads CASYRGANTEAFF. DNA for the CDR3: TGTGCCAGCTACAGGGGGGCGAACACTGAAGCTTTCTTT. V gene TRBV12-3 or TRBV12-4 combines with J gene TRBJ1-1, with TRBD1 matching over 8 bases. The CDR3 loop spans 13 amino acids. After removal of 8 bases from V and 1 base from J, the junction contained 3 bases not matched to a gene.